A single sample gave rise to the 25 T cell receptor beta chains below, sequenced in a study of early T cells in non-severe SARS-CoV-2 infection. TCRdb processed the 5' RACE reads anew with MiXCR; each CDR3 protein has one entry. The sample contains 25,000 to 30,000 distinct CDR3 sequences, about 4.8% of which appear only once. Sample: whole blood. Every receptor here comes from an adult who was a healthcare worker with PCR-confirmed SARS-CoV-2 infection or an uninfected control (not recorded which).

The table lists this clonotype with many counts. CDR3 sequence reads: CASSLTSSGNTIYF. In nucleotides, the CDR3 is TGTGCCAGCAGTCTGACTAGCTCTGGAAACACCATATATTTT. The genes are TRBV6-5 and TRBJ1-3; D not certain. V was cut by 5 bases and J by 0 bases, with 8 bases left in between. Germline V lookup: CDR1 MNHEY, CDR2 SVGAGI. The CDR3 extends over 14 amino acids.

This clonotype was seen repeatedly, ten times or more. The CDR3: CASSLVSGNTEAFF. The DNA for the CDR3 is TGTGCCAGCAGCTTAGTGTCAGGGAACACTGAAGCTTTCTTT. V usage is TRBV11-2 and J usage is TRBJ1-1; D unresolved. This CDR3 contains 14 residues. Germline CDR1 SGHAT, CDR2 FQNNGV. V lost 1 base and J 1 base, leaving 7 bases between the germline ends.

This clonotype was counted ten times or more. The CDR3 reads CASIGTGGSQPQHF. The CDR3 nucleotides read TGTGCCAGCATTGGGACAGGGGGCTCTCAGCCCCAGCATTTT. The V gene is TRBV6-6, the J gene TRBJ1-5; TRBD1 matches at 12 bases. The germline gives CDR1 MNHNY, CDR2 SVGAGI (reference sequence). The CDR3 runs 14 residues. Trimming removed 7 bases from V and 6 bases from J; junction bases left unmatched: 4.

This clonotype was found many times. CDR3 protein: CASSYFNSPLHF. In DNA form, the CDR3 reads TGTGCCAGCAGTTACTTCAATTCACCCCTCCACTTT. This chain joins TRBV6-2 or TRBV6-3 and TRBJ1-6; D is undetermined. The germline gives CDR1 MNHEY, CDR2 SVGEGT. This CDR3 region has 12 residues. The germline V and J ends were trimmed by 1 base and 7 bases, with 2 bases remaining between them.

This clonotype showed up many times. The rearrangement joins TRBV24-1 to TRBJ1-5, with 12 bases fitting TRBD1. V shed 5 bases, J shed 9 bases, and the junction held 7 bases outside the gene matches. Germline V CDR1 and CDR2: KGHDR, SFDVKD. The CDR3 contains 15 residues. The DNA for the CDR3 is TGTGCCACCAGTGCCGGGACAGGGGGCGTCGGGCCCCAGCATTTT. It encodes CATSAGTGGVGPQHF.

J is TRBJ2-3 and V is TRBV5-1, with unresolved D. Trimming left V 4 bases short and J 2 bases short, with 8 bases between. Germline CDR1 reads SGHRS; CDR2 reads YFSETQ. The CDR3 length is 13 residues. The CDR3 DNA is TGCGCCAGCAGCGATGCTACCACAGATACGCAGTATTTT. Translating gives CASSDATTDTQYF.

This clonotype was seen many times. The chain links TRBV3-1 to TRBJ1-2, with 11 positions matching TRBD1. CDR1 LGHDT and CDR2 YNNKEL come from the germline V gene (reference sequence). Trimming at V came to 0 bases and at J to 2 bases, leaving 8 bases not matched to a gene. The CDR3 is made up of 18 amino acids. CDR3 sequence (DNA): TGTGCCAGCAGCCAAGATTTCTCCGGGACAGGGGGGAACTATGGCTACACCTTC. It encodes CASSQDFSGTGGNYGYTF.

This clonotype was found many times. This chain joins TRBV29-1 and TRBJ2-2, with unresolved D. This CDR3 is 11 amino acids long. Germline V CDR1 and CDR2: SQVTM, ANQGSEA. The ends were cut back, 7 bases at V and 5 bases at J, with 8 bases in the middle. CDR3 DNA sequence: TGCAGCGCTTTACTAACCGGGGAGCTGTTTTTT. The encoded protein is CSALLTGELFF.

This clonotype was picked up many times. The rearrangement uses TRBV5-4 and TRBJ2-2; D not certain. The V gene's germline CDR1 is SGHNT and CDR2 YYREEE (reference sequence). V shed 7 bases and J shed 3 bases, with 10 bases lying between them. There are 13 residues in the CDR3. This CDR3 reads CASVNSDTGELFF. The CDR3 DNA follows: TGTGCCAGCGTAAACTCAGACACCGGGGAGCTGTTTTTT.

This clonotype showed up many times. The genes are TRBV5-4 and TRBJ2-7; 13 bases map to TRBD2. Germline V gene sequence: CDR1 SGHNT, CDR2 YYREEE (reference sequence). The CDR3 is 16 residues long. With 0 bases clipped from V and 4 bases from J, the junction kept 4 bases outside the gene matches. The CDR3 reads CASSLGTSGGRYEQYF. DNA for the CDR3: TGTGCCAGCAGCTTGGGGACTAGCGGGGGCCGATACGAGCAGTACTTC.

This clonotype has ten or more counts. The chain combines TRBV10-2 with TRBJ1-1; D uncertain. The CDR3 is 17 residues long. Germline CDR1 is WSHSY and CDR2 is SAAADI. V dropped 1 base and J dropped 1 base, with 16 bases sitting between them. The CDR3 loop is CASSELIITKGNTEAFF. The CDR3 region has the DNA TGCGCCAGCAGTGAGTTGATCATAACAAAGGGGAACACTGAAGCTTTCTTT.

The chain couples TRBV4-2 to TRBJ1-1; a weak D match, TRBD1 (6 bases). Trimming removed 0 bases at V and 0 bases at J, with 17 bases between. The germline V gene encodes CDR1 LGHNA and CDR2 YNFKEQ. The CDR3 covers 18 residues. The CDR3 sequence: CASSQDDRFSPLNTEAFF. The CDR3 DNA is TGTGCCAGCAGCCAAGATGACAGGTTTAGCCCACTGAACACTGAAGCTTTCTTT.

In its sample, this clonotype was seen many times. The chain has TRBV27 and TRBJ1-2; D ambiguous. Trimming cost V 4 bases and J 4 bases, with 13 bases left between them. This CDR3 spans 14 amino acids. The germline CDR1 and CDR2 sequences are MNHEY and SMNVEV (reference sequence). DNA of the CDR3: TGTGCCAGCAGTTCCGACAACCCGCCCTATGGCTACACCTTC. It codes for CASSSDNPPYGYTF.

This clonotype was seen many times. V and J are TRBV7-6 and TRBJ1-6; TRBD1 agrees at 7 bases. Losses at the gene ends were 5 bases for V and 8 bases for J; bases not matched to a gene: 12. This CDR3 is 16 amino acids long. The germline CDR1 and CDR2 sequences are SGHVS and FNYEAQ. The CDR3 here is CASSLLSGQADSPLHF. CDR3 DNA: TGTGCCAGCAGCCTCCTCAGCGGACAGGCGGATTCACCCCTCCACTTT.

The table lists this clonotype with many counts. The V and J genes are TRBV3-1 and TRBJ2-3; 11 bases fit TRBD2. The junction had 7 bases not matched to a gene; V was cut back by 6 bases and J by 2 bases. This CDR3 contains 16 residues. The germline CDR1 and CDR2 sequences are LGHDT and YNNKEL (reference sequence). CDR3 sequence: CASSKTSGAYTDTQYF. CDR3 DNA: TGTGCCAGCAGTAAGACTAGCGGGGCCTACACAGATACGCAGTATTTT.

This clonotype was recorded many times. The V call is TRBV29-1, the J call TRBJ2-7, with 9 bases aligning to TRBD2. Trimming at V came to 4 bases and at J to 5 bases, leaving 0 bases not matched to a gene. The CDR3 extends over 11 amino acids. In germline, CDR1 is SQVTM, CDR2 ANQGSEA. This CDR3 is CSVASGDEQYF. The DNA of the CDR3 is TGCAGCGTTGCTAGCGGGGACGAGCAGTACTTC.

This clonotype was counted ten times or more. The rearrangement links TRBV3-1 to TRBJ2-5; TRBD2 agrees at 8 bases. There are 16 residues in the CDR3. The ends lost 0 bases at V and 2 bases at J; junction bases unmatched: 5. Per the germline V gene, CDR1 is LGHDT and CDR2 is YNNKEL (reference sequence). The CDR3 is CASSQEIGGEQETQYF. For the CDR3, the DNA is TGTGCCAGCAGCCAAGAAATCGGGGGGGAGCAAGAGACCCAGTACTTC.

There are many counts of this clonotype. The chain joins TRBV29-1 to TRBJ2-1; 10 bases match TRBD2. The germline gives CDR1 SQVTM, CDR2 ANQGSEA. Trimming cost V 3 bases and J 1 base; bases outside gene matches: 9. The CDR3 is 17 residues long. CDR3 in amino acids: CSVDGLAGAWSYNEQFF. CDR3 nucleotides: TGCAGCGTTGATGGGCTAGCGGGGGCCTGGTCCTACAATGAGCAGTTCTTC.

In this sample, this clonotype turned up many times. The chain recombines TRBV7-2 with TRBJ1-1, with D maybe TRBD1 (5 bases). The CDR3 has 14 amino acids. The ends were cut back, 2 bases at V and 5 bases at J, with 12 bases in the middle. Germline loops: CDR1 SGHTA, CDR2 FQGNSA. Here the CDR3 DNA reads TGTGCCAGCAGCTTATTGGAGGGGAAGACTGAAGCTTTCTTT. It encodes CASSLLEGKTEAFF.

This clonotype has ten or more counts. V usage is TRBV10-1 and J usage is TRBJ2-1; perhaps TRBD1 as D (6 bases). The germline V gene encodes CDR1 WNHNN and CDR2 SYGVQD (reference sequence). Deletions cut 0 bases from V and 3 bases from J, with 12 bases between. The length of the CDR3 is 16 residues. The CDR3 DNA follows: TGCGCCAGCAGTGAGTCCGGGCAGGGGATCTACAATGAGCAGTTCTTC. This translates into CASSESGQGIYNEQFF.

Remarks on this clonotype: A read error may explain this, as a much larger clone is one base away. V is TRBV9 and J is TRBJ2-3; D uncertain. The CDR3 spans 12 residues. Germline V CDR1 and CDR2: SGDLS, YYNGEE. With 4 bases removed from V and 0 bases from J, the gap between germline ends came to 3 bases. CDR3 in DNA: TGTGCCAGCAGCTCTAGCACAGATACGCAGTATTTT. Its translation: CASSSSTDTQYF.

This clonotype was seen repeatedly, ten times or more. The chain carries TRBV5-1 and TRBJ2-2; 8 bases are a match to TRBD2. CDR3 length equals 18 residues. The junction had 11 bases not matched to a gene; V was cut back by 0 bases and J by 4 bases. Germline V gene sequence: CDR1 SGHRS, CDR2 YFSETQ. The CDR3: CASSLAPRRGASTGELFF. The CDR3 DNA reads TGCGCCAGCAGCTTGGCCCCGAGGCGGGGGGCGTCCACCGGGGAGCTGTTTTTT.

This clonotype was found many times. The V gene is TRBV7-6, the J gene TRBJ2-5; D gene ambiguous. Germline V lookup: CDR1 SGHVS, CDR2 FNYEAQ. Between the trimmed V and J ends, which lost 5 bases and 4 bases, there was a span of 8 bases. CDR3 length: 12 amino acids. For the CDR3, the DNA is TGTGCCAGCAGCGCGATTGGAGAGACCCAGTACTTC. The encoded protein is CASSAIGETQYF.

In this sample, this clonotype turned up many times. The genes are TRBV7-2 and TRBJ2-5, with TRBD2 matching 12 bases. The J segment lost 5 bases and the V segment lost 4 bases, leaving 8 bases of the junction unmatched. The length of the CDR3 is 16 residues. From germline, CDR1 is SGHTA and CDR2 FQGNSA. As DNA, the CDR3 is TGTGCCAGCAGCTCCACTAGCGGGGGGCAGTGGGAGACCCAGTACTTC. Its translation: CASSSTSGGQWETQYF.

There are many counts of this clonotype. Written as DNA, the CDR3 is TGTGCCAGCAGTCGCCGGGACGGCCTCGACGAGCAGTACTTC. It codes for CASSRRDGLDEQYF. V gene TRBV27 combines with J gene TRBJ2-7, with D possibly called TRBD1 or TRBD2 (5 bases each). Trimming left V 5 bases short and J 5 bases short, with 16 bases between. This CDR3 has 14 amino acids. Germline V gene sequence: CDR1 MNHEY, CDR2 SMNVEV (reference sequence).